The clone carrying this TCR beta chain is a singleton in its sample. Primers: 60 Vbeta forward and 13 Jbeta reverse. The method was immunoSEQ multiplex PCR; TCRdb's version includes in-frame clones alone and lacks a portion of them. Among around 90,000 clones, under 90% were seen once, and the ten largest hold around 3.8%. The V gene's germline CDR1 is LNHDA and CDR2 SQIVND (reference sequence). The CDR3 contains 14 residues. Trimming removed 5 bases at V and 4 bases at J, with 13 bases between. The data belong to a study of cytomegalovirus exposure and HLA in healthy donors. The chain uses TRBV19 and TRBJ2-3; tentative D call: TRBD1 (5 bases). Input material: PBMCs. This TCR derives from a man aged 45-65 years in good health and CMV-seronegative. The DNA of the CDR3 is TGTGCCAGTAGTCCGGCCTGGGGCGCAGATACGCAGTATTTT. Translation: CASSPAWGADTQYF. Combining the CDR3 with reference TRBV19 and TRBJ2-3 gives the whole variable domain DGGITQSPKYLFRKEGQNVTLSCEQNLNHDAMYWYRQDPGQGLRLIYYSQIVNDFQKGDIAEGYSVSREKKESFPLTVTSAQKNPTAFYLCASSPAWGADTQYFGPGTRLTVL.